The entry that follows covers one T cell receptor (beta chain) sequence. No antigen is known for it. V lost 5 bases to trimming and J lost 5 bases; unmatched junction nucleotides: 7. The CDR3 covers 14 residues. CDR1 SEHNR and CDR2 FQNEAQ come from the germline V gene (reference sequence). The sample originates from a study of T cell repertoires in cytomegalovirus infection. Across the study: Selection of CMV epitopes for the study included recently identified HLA-C-restricted and well-studied HLA-B-restricted ones. CMV infection together with matching HLA type was indicated by public TCR beta signatures.

A single record per CDR3 protein comes from TCRdb applying MiXCR to the reads. The sample lists about 140,000 distinct CDR3 sequences, 30% to 40% occurring once. Notes on the study in general: The study found HLA-C-restricted CMV-specific TCR beta clonotypes dominating the ex vivo response.

The sequence was obtained from a human donor in good health (CMV status not recorded). Some clones in this sample may be carry-over from other donors' samples. The sample in question was CD8+ T cells from cultured PBMCs, obtained from culture after CMV antigen stimulation. The genes are TRBV7-9 and TRBJ1-1, with 8 bases lining up with TRBD1. The CDR3 loop is CASSDTGGRTEAFF. DNA of the CDR3: TGTGCCAGCAGCGACACAGGGGGAAGGACTGAAGCTTTCTTT.